This T cell receptor (beta chain) derives from a study of blood T cell repertoires in COVID-19. Study-wide background: The United States, Italy and Spain provided the acute and convalescent COVID-19 samples. T cells, B-cell-depleted T cells, or PBMCs provided the cDNA or gDNA that served as material.

There are 16 residues in the CDR3. Germline V gene lookup returns CDR1 SEHNR and CDR2 FQNEAQ (reference sequence). Trimming pared 5 bases from V and 4 bases from J, leaving 20 bases between. Original analysis: Estimated nucleated cell counts came from reference gene primer amplification. Clones were read by immunoSEQ multiplex PCR, and TCRdb kept only the in-frame ones, dropping some. V, J and clone size were drawn from that table, and D and trimming were deduced from the DNA. This sample yields over 200,000 clones, of which around 88% are seen a single time; 2.5% to 3.5% belongs to the top ten. This receptor was taken from a woman in her twenties or thirties who had recovered from COVID-19. Input material: peripheral blood. The V and J genes are TRBV7-9 and TRBJ1-2; D perhaps matches TRBD1 (6 bases). DNA of the CDR3: TGTGCCAGCAGCCCCAAGGCACTCTTGACAGGCTATGGCTACACCTTC. Translated: CASSPKALLTGYGYTF.